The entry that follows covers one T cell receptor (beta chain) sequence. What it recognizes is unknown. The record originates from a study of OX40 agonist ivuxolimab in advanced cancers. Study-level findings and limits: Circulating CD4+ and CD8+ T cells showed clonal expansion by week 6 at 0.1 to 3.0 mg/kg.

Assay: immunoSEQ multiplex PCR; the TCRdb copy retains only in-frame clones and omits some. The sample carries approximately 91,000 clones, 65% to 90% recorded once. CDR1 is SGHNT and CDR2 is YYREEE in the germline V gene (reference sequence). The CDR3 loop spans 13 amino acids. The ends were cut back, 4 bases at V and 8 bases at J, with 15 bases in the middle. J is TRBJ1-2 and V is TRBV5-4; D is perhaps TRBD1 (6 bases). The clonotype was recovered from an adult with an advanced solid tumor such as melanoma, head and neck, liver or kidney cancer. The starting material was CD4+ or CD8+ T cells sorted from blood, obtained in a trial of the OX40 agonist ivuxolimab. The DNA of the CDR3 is TGTGCCAGCAGCCTACAGGGCGCTGGAGGCTACACCTTC. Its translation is CASSLQGAGGYTF.